The 18 T cell receptor beta chains given below trace back to one sample, sequenced in a study of shared clonotypes between healthy human individuals. The data were produced by immunoSEQ multiplex PCR, yet TCRdb's version contains in-frame clones alone and is incomplete. Counted here are 2 million or so clones, over 85% occurring once; the ten biggest clones make up 0.1% to 0.15%. Sequencing was performed on naive CD4+ T cells sorted from blood. Sample subset: CD45RA+ positively selected. The source is a young man in good health.

The chain's CDR3 is CASSISDRSNYGYTF. The CDR3 coding sequence is TGTGCCAGTAGTATAAGCGACAGGTCTAACTATGGCTACACCTTC. The rearrangement links TRBV19 to TRBJ1-2; D perhaps matches TRBD1 (6 bases). V lost 2 bases, J lost 0 bases, and 10 bases lay in between. Germline CDR1 LNHDA, CDR2 SQIVND (reference sequence). CDR3 length: 15 amino acids.

The rearrangement links TRBV9 to TRBJ1-4, with D possibly matching TRBD1 (6 bases). The CDR3 consists of 14 residues. Germline values: CDR1 SGDLS, CDR2 YYNGEE. V lost 3 bases and J lost 3, with 9 bases in between. Written as DNA, the CDR3 is TGTGCCAGCAGCGGGGGACATCCTAATGAAAAACTGTTTTTT. Residues: CASSGGHPNEKLFF.

The chain uses TRBV15 and TRBJ1-2; D not certain. Trimming stripped 0 bases from V and 0 bases from J, with 8 bases between. The V gene's germline CDR1 is LNHNV and CDR2 YYDKDF (reference sequence). CDR3 length: 15 amino acids. The CDR3 DNA is TGTGCCACCAGCAGAGATGGGGAAGCTAACTATGGCTACACCTTC. It encodes CATSRDGEANYGYTF.

V usage is TRBV6-4 and J usage is TRBJ1-1; 7 nucleotides line up with TRBD1. J gave up 1 base and V 6 bases, and 5 bases lay outside the gene matches. The CDR3 covers 14 residues. Germline V lookup: CDR1 MRHNA, CDR2 SNTAGT. CDR3 sequence reads: CASRATGTNTEAFF. The CDR3 coding sequence is TGTGCCAGCAGAGCGACAGGGACGAACACTGAAGCTTTCTTT.

A note on this clone: Other DNA variants within this sample encode the same CDR3. V and J are TRBV5-4 and TRBJ2-5; unclear D gene. The CDR3 totals 13 residues. Germline values: CDR1 SGHNT, CDR2 YYREEE (reference sequence). V lost 2 bases to trimming and J lost 2 bases, with 7 bases between them. CDR3 protein: CASSLGIQETQYF. DNA of the CDR3: TGTGCCAGCAGCTTAGGGATACAAGAGACCCAGTACTTC.

The chain recombines TRBV10-3 with TRBJ2-5, with 8 bases lining up with TRBD1. J gave up 4 bases and V 4 bases, and 5 bases lay outside the gene matches. Germline V gene data show CDR1 as ENHRY and CDR2 as SYGVKD. The CDR3 runs 14 residues. The CDR3 DNA sequence: TGTGCCATCAGTGTCGGCCAGGGGGCAGAGACCCAGTACTTC. Its protein is CAISVGQGAETQYF.

For the CDR3, the DNA is TGTGCCAGCAGCTTGATAAAGGAAAAACTGTTTTTT. Its protein product is CASSLIKEKLFF. The V gene is TRBV7-2, the J gene TRBJ1-4; D gene uncertain. This CDR3 has 12 residues. CDR1 SGHTA and CDR2 FQGNSA come from the germline V gene. V lost 3 bases to trimming and J lost 8 bases, with 7 bases between them.

On this clone: Additional DNA sequences in this sample encode the identical CDR3. This sequence joins TRBV5-1 and TRBJ2-7; D unresolved. Per the germline V gene, CDR1 is SGHRS and CDR2 is YFSETQ. The CDR3 contains 13 residues. V was trimmed by 4 bases and J by 2 bases, leaving 10 bases between them. CDR3 amino acids: CASSLGPAYEQYF. The CDR3 DNA reads as TGCGCCAGCAGCCTTGGACCCGCCTACGAGCAGTACTTC.

V and J are TRBV5-1 and TRBJ2-6; tentative D call: TRBD1 (6 bases). Germline CDR1 and CDR2: SGHRS and YFSETQ. With 3 bases removed from V and 8 bases from J, the gap between germline ends came to 9 bases. The CDR3 runs 13 residues. The chain's CDR3 is CASSSGVPNVLTF. CDR3 coding DNA: TGCGCCAGCAGCTCAGGGGTTCCCAACGTCCTGACTTTC.

The chain has TRBV11-2 and TRBJ2-2, with a tentative D call TRBD2 (5 bases). Germline V lookup: CDR1 SGHAT, CDR2 FQNNGV. V lost 2 bases and J 2 bases, leaving 12 bases between the germline ends. The CDR3 is 16 residues long. The CDR3 loop is CASSLRPSGNTGELFF. CDR3 sequence (DNA): TGTGCCAGCAGCTTAAGGCCAAGCGGTAACACCGGGGAGCTGTTTTTT.

The chain carries TRBV9 and TRBJ2-1, with TRBD2 matching over 10 bases. The CDR3 totals 16 residues. V was clipped by 1 base and J by 6 bases; unmatched bases: 7. From germline, CDR1 is SGDLS and CDR2 YYNGEE. The CDR3 loop is CASSVSSGRALNEQFF. The CDR3 bases are TGTGCCAGCAGCGTATCAAGCGGGAGGGCCCTCAATGAGCAGTTCTTC.

CDR3 amino acids: CASSPRGTYEQYF. DNA for the CDR3: TGTGCCAGCAGCCCCCGGGGAACCTACGAGCAGTACTTC. The chain couples TRBV9 to TRBJ2-7, with a tentative D call TRBD2 (5 bases). This CDR3 has 13 amino acids. Trimming took off 4 bases at V and 2 bases at J, with 10 bases between the two ends. Germline V gene data show CDR1 as SGDLS and CDR2 as YYNGEE.

V and J are TRBV9 and TRBJ1-1, with D possibly TRBD1 on 5 matching bases. CDR1 is SGDLS, CDR2 YYNGEE, per germline. The CDR3 length is 15 residues. V was cut by 4 bases and J by 5 bases, with 18 bases left in between. The CDR3 is CASSTAPGVGTEAFF. Written as DNA, the CDR3 is TGTGCCAGCAGCACAGCTCCGGGGGTGGGAACTGAAGCTTTCTTT.

The chain is built from TRBV7-2 and TRBJ2-5, with TRBD2 identical over 9 bases. Germline V gene lookup returns CDR1 SGHTA and CDR2 FQGNSA. The CDR3 runs 16 residues. The J segment lost 2 bases and the V segment lost 5 bases, leaving 9 bases of the junction unmatched. For the CDR3, the DNA is TGTGCCAGCAGCCTACTCCCTAGCGGGAATCAAGAGACCCAGTACTTC. Protein: CASSLLPSGNQETQYF.

The CDR3 DNA reads TGTGCCAGCAGCTTAGTGATGGGGGTCTTGGCTTTCTTT. It yields the protein CASSLVMGVLAFF. The chain joins TRBV11-2 to TRBJ1-1, with D possibly being TRBD1 (5 bases). Deletions cut 1 base from V and 11 bases from J, with 14 bases between. Germline assignment: CDR1 SGHAT and CDR2 FQNNGV. This CDR3 comprises 13 residues.

This rearrangement joins TRBV5-1 to TRBJ2-5; D is undetermined. Germline CDR1 reads SGHRS; CDR2 reads YFSETQ. The CDR3 spans 12 residues. V lost 3 bases, J lost 5 bases, and 8 bases lay in between. The CDR3, as DNA: TGCGCCAGCAGCTACCAGTCCGAGACCCAGTACTTC. Amino acids: CASSYQSETQYF.

As to this clone: The sample carries other DNA sequences with the same CDR3. The chain employs TRBV6-5 and TRBJ2-5, with unresolved D. The CDR3 is 11 amino acids. Per germline, CDR1 MNHEY and CDR2 SVGAGI. V was cut by 4 bases and J by 5 bases, with 5 bases left in between. CDR3 sequence (DNA): TGTGCCAGCAGTTCAAGGGAGACCCAGTACTTC. Protein: CASSSRETQYF.

The V and J genes are TRBV5-4 and TRBJ2-7, with D unclear. Trimming shortened V by 2 bases and J by 3 bases, and 3 bases separated the two germline ends. This CDR3 comprises 11 residues. Germline CDR1 SGHNT, CDR2 YYREEE (reference sequence). The DNA of the CDR3 is TGTGCCAGCAGCTTCGGCTACGAGCAGTACTTC. This translates into CASSFGYEQYF.